What follows are 24 T cell receptor beta chains derived from one specimen sequenced in a study of T cell responses to AZD1222 COVID-19 vaccine. Clones were read by immunoSEQ multiplex PCR, and TCRdb kept only the in-frame ones, dropping some. The sample lists some 150,000 clones; approximately 89% were seen once. The sequences come from peripheral blood, collected on day 0 of AZD1222 vaccination. Receptors were obtained from an adult in good health.

The rearrangement uses TRBV28 and TRBJ2-5; no definite D call. V dropped 5 bases and J dropped 0 bases, with 10 bases sitting between them. The CDR3 spans 14 residues. Germline V gene sequence: CDR1 MDHEN, CDR2 SYDVKM. CDR3 region: CASSPRTHQETQYF. CDR3 DNA: TGTGCCAGCAGTCCCCGGACCCACCAAGAGACCCAGTACTTC.

V is TRBV11-2 and J is TRBJ1-1; no clear D. V lost 5 bases to trimming and J lost 8 bases, with 12 bases between them. Germline V gives CDR1 SGHAT, CDR2 FQNNGV. This CDR3 is built from 12 residues. The CDR3 DNA reads TGTGCCAGCAGCCTCACAACGCCGGAAGCTTTCTTT. Amino acids: CASSLTTPEAFF. The full variable domain, in which reference TRBV11-2 and TRBJ1-1 provide the parts outside the CDR3, is EAGVAQSPRYKIIEKRQSVAFWCNPISGHATLYWYQQILGQGPKLLIQFQNNGVVDDSQLPKDRFSAERLKGVDSTLKIQPAKLEDSAVYLCASSLTTPEAFFGQGTRLTVV.

The V gene is TRBV10-3, the J gene TRBJ2-3, with D possibly being TRBD2 (5 bases). Trimming took off 0 bases at V and 5 bases at J, with 15 bases between the two ends. This CDR3 has 16 amino acids. Germline CDR1 reads ENHRY; CDR2 reads SYGVKD. For the CDR3, the DNA is TGTGCCATCAGTGAGTCGGCGGGCCGAGGAAAAGATACGCAGTATTTT. Translation gives CAISESAGRGKDTQYF.

The chain carries TRBV18 and TRBJ1-3, with a weak D call TRBD1 (6 bases). Trimming left V 3 bases short and J 0 bases short, with 12 bases between. The CDR3 runs to 16 residues. Germline V gene lookup returns CDR1 KGHSH and CDR2 LQKENI. The CDR3 reads CASSPNGTPSGNTIYF. CDR3 nucleotides: TGTGCCAGCTCACCCAATGGGACACCCTCTGGAAACACCATATATTTT.

The chain joins TRBV28 to TRBJ2-7; TRBD1 agrees at 11 bases. The CDR3 has 15 amino acids. Germline V gene data show CDR1 as MDHEN and CDR2 as SYDVKM. V trimming: 4 bases; J trimming: 5 bases; junction bases outside the gene matches: 7. The chain's CDR3 is CASSSLGQGGHEQYF. The CDR3 nucleotides are TGTGCCAGCAGTTCCCTGGGACAGGGGGGCCACGAGCAGTACTTC.

The chain joins TRBV5-1 to TRBJ2-7; TRBD1 matches 12 bases. This CDR3 region has 16 residues. Germline CDR1 and CDR2: SGHRS and YFSETQ. The V and J ends lost 3 bases and 7 bases, in that order; junction bases with no gene match: 11. The CDR3 DNA reads as TGCGCCAGCAGCTGGGATGCCGGGACAGGGGGCCGGGAGCAGTACTTC. Its protein product is CASSWDAGTGGREQYF.

This chain uses TRBV30 with TRBJ1-1; D remains unclear. Trimming took 0 bases from V and 11 from J, leaving 10 bases between them. The CDR3 runs 11 residues. The germline gives CDR1 GTSNPN, CDR2 SVGIG (reference sequence). In DNA form, the CDR3 reads TGTGCCTGGAGTGTACGGCCATATGCTTTCTTT. Its translation is CAWSVRPYAFF.

The chain joins TRBV19 to TRBJ1-5; 7 bases align to TRBD1. J lost 0 bases, V lost 4 bases, and 12 bases had no gene match. Germline lookup yields CDR1 LNHDA and CDR2 SQIVND (reference sequence). The CDR3 contains 18 residues. CDR3 coding DNA: TGTGCCAGTAGTAACGACAGGGTTTCCGACTATAGCAATCAGCCCCAGCATTTT. This sequence encodes CASSNDRVSDYSNQPQHF. Full variable domain (rest looked up from reference TRBV19 and TRBJ1-5): DGGITQSPKYLFRKEGQNVTLSCEQNLNHDAMYWYRQDPGQGLRLIYYSQIVNDFQKGDIAEGYSVSREKKESFPLTVTSAQKNPTAFYLCASSNDRVSDYSNQPQHFGDGTRLSIL.

V gene TRBV5-6 combines with J gene TRBJ2-3, with TRBD2 identical over 8 bases. CDR3 length: 15 amino acids. V shed 4 bases and J 2 bases; nucleotides not matched to a gene: 6. The germline CDR1 and CDR2 sequences are SGHDT and YYEEEE. CDR3 residues: CASSRWREDTDTQYF. DNA for the CDR3: TGTGCCAGCAGCCGATGGCGGGAGGACACAGATACGCAGTATTTT.

In the case of this clone: Other nucleotide sequences in the sample specify the same CDR3. The chain has TRBV7-9 and TRBJ1-4; 10 bases agree with TRBD1. V lost 4 bases, J lost 4 bases, and 3 bases stayed unmatched. The CDR3 extends over 15 amino acids. Germline CDR1 SEHNR, CDR2 FQNEAQ (reference sequence). Here the CDR3 DNA reads TGTGCCAGCAGCTCGGGACAGGGGCGTAATGAAAAACTGTTTTTT. This encodes CASSSGQGRNEKLFF.

The rearrangement joins TRBV10-1 to TRBJ1-1, with 7 bases that match TRBD1. CDR3 length equals 12 residues. Germline CDR1 is WNHNN and CDR2 is SYGVQD (reference sequence). The J segment lost 8 bases and the V segment lost 9 bases, leaving 9 bases of the junction unmatched. For the CDR3, the DNA is TGCGCCAGAACACAGAGGGGGCAGGAAGCTTTCTTT. Protein: CARTQRGQEAFF.

The chain employs TRBV7-2 and TRBJ2-1; 10 nucleotides line up with TRBD1. The CDR3 totals 16 residues. J gave up 2 bases and V 0 bases, and 1 base lay outside the gene matches. Germline V gives CDR1 SGHTA, CDR2 FQGNSA. The CDR3 DNA reads TGTGCCAGCAGCTTAGCCGGGACAGGGGCCTACAATGAGCAGTTCTTC. Its protein product is CASSLAGTGAYNEQFF.

This chain joins TRBV6-2 or TRBV6-3 and TRBJ2-5; 12 bases fit TRBD2. Trimming cost V 6 bases and J 4 bases; bases outside gene matches: 6. Germline lookup yields CDR1 MNHEY and CDR2 SVGEGT. This CDR3 region has 15 residues. The CDR3 nucleotides are TGTGCCAGCAGCCCCCTAGCGGGAGGGCGAGAGACCCAGTACTTC. Protein sequence: CASSPLAGGRETQYF.

The chain carries TRBV30 and TRBJ1-6; D is uncertain. The germline V gene has CDR1 GTSNPN and CDR2 SVGIG (reference sequence). The CDR3 runs 14 residues. CDR3: CAGGRPLGGSPLHF. The CDR3 nucleotides read TGTGCGGGAGGAAGGCCCCTTGGAGGATCACCCCTCCACTTT.

This clone has a handful of counts. V is TRBV28 and J is TRBJ1-6; possibly TRBD1 for D (6 bases). CDR3 length equals 17 residues. The germline V gene encodes CDR1 MDHEN and CDR2 SYDVKM. V was clipped by 5 bases and J by 3 bases, with 17 bases between them. The CDR3 coding sequence is TGTGCCAGCAGTCCCGGAGACGGGACAAACTATAATTCACCCCTCCACTTT. It yields the protein CASSPGDGTNYNSPLHF.

The chain carries TRBV29-1 and TRBJ1-6; D unresolved. There are 12 residues in the CDR3. Trimming cost V 7 bases and J 7 bases, with 11 bases left between them. The germline CDR1 and CDR2 sequences are SQVTM and ANQGSEA. CDR3 region: CSAGVGNSPLHF. The CDR3 DNA reads TGCAGCGCCGGGGTAGGGAATTCACCCCTCCACTTT.

The chain uses TRBV6-5 and TRBJ1-2; TRBD1 is a possible D gene (5 bases). V was trimmed by 2 bases and J by 6 bases, leaving 10 bases between them. Per the germline V gene, CDR1 is MNHEY and CDR2 is SVGAGI. This CDR3 is 13 amino acids long. In DNA form, the CDR3 reads TGTGCCAGCAGTTACCCAGGGAGGGATGGCTACACCTTC. Translating it yields CASSYPGRDGYTF.

This rearrangement joins TRBV27 to TRBJ1-1, with 10 bases identical to TRBD1. Germline CDR1 and CDR2: MNHEY and SMNVEV (reference sequence). This CDR3 has 18 amino acids. J was trimmed by 5 bases and V by 3 bases; bases with no gene match: 15. The CDR3 reads CASSLFGHSGTGETEAFF. The CDR3 DNA is TGTGCCAGCAGTTTGTTCGGCCACTCCGGGACAGGGGAAACTGAAGCTTTCTTT.

This clone was detected once. The chain has TRBV29-1 and TRBJ1-2; 8 nucleotides align to TRBD1. With 4 bases clipped from V and 2 bases from J, the junction kept 9 bases outside the gene matches. Germline loops: CDR1 SQVTM, CDR2 ANQGSEA. The CDR3 loop spans 15 amino acids. CDR3 in amino acids: CSVAGRGQDNYGYTF. The DNA for the CDR3 is TGCAGCGTTGCGGGCAGGGGGCAAGACAACTATGGCTACACCTTC.

This rearrangement joins TRBV15 to TRBJ1-5, with D perhaps TRBD1 (6 bases). Trimming removed 5 bases at V and 3 bases at J, with 11 bases between. This CDR3 has 14 residues. The germline V gene has CDR1 LNHNV and CDR2 YYDKDF (reference sequence). CDR3 sequence reads: CATSPGAANQPQHF. The DNA for the CDR3 is TGTGCCACCAGCCCGGGGGCCGCCAATCAGCCCCAGCATTTT.

The chain is built from TRBV6-5 and TRBJ2-2; 7 nucleotides agree with TRBD1. CDR1 and CDR2 (germline): MNHEY, SVGAGI. With V trimmed by 2 bases and J by 7 bases, 7 bases remained unmatched. This CDR3 has 15 amino acids. For the CDR3, the DNA is TGTGCCAGCAGTTACACACAGGGGTTGAGCGGGGAGCTGTTTTTT. Residues: CASSYTQGLSGELFF.

The rearrangement links TRBV10-2 to TRBJ2-3; 7 bases are a match to TRBD1. CDR1 is WSHSY, CDR2 SAAADI, per germline. V shed 6 bases, J shed 0 bases, and the junction held 3 bases outside the gene matches. CDR3 size: 14 residues. The CDR3 coding sequence is TGCGCCAGCAGCAACAGGGGTAGCACAGATACGCAGTATTTT. As protein: CASSNRGSTDTQYF.

This chain connects TRBV18 to TRBJ2-7, with 12 bases that match TRBD2. Germline CDR1 is KGHSH and CDR2 is LQKENI. V was clipped by 3 bases and J by 3 bases; unmatched bases: 3. The CDR3 runs to 15 residues. The CDR3 is CASSPGTSGRYEQYF. The CDR3 DNA reads TGTGCCAGCTCACCCGGGACTAGCGGGCGCTACGAGCAGTACTTC.

V is TRBV6-5 and J is TRBJ2-6, with unresolved D. V was clipped by 7 bases and J by 4 bases, with 8 bases between them. The V gene's germline CDR1 is MNHEY and CDR2 SVGAGI. This CDR3 spans 13 amino acids. The CDR3 DNA follows: TGTGCCAGCAAGTCATCAGGGGCCAACGTCCTGACTTTC. Translated, it gives CASKSSGANVLTF.